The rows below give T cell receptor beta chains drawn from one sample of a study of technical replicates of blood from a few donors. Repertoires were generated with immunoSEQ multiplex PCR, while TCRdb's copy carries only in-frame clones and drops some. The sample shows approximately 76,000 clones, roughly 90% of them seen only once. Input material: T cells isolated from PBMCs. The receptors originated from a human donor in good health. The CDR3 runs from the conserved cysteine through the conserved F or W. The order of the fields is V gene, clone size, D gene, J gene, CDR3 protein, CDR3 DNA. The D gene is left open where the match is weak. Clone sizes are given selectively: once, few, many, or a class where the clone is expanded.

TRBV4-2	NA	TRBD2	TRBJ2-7	CASSQGREPYEQYF	TGTGCCAGCAGCCAGGGGCGGGAGCCATACGAGCAGTACTTC
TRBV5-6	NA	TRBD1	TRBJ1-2	CASSLIRDRGLYGYTF	TGTGCCAGCAGCCTCATCCGGGACAGGGGGCTCTATGGCTACACCTTC
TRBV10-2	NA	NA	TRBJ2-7	CASSLQDYYEQYF	TGCGCCAGCAGCCTACAGGATTACTACGAGCAGTACTTC
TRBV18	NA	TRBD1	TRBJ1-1	CASSPPMGQGMNTEAFF	TGTGCCAGCTCACCACCGATGGGACAGGGGATGAACACTGAAGCTTTCTTT
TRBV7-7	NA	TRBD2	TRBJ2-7	CASSLAKLELAGGPPYEQYF	TGTGCCAGCAGCTTAGCGAAGCTGGAACTAGCGGGAGGGCCCCCCTACGAGCAGTACTTC
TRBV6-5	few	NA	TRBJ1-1	CASSYSRNTEAFF	TGTGCCAGCAGTTACTCGAGGAACACTGAAGCTTTCTTT
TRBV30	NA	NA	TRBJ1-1	CAWEAGKNTEAFF	TGTGCCTGGGAGGCAGGGAAAAACACTGAAGCTTTCTTT
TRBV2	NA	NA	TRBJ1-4	CASRTTTNEKLFF	TGTGCCAGCAGGACAACAACTAATGAAAAACTGTTTTTT
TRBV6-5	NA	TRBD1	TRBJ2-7	CASREGALGYEQYF	TGTGCCAGCAGAGAGGGGGCCCTCGGCTACGAGCAGTACTTC
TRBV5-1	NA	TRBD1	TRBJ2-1	CASSVEGTGAYNEQFF	TGCGCCAGCAGCGTTGAGGGAACAGGGGCCTACAATGAGCAGTTCTTC
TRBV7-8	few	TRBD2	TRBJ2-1	CASSSLAGGGDEQFF	TGTGCCAGCAGCTCTTTAGCGGGGGGGGGCGATGAGCAGTTCTTC
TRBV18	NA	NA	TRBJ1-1	CASSYDKNMNTEAFF	TGTGCCAGCTCATACGACAAAAACATGAACACTGAAGCTTTCTTT
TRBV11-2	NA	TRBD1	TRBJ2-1	CASSSGQPGHNEQFF	TGTGCCAGCAGCTCGGGACAGCCCGGTCACAATGAGCAGTTCTTC
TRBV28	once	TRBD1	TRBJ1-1	CASSLPGGLEAFF	TGTGCCAGCAGTTTACCAGGGGGACTTGAAGCTTTCTTT
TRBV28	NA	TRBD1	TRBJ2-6	CASSFGTANSGANVLTF	TGTGCCAGCAGTTTCGGGACAGCCAACTCTGGGGCCAACGTCCTGACTTTC
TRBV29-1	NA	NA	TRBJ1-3	CSVEEASSGNTIYF	TGCAGCGTTGAAGAGGCCAGCTCTGGAAACACCATATATTTT
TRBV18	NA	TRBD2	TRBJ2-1	CASSPTSGINNEQFF	TGTGCCAGCTCACCGACTAGCGGGATAAACAATGAGCAGTTCTTC
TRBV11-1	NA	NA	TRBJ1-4	CASSDNQGEKLFF	TGTGCCAGCAGCGATAACCAGGGCGAAAAACTGTTTTTT
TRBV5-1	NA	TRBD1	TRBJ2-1	CASSLGTGSSYNEQFF	TGCGCCAGCAGCTTGGGGACAGGGAGCTCCTACAATGAGCAGTTCTTC
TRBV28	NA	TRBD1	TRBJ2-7	CASSLWDLGQPFGQYF	TGTGCCAGCAGTTTATGGGATTTGGGACAGCCTTTTGGGCAGTACTTC
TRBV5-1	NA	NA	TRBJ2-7	CASSPTPRGVTYEQYF	TGCGCCAGCAGCCCGACCCCTCGGGGAGTCACCTACGAGCAGTACTTC
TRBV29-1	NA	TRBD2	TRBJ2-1	CSVKGLAIDEQFF	TGCAGCGTCAAGGGACTAGCCATCGATGAGCAGTTCTTC
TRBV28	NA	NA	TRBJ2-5	CASSLLGPEETQYF	TGTGCCAGCAGCCTCCTGGGTCCGGAGGAGACCCAGTACTTC
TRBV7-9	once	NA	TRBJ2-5	CASSPRGRQETQYF	TGTGCCAGCAGCCCCAGGGGACGACAAGAGACCCAGTACTTC
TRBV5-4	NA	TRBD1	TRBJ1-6	CASSLTGQGASYNSPLHF	TGTGCCAGCAGCTTAACGGGACAGGGGGCTTCCTATAATTCACCCCTCCACTTT
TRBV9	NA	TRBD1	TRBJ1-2	CASSPQGQNYGYTF	TGTGCCAGCAGCCCCCAGGGACAGAACTATGGCTACACCTTC
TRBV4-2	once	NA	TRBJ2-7	CASSPDSQYEQYF	TGTGCCAGCAGCCCGGACAGTCAGTACGAGCAGTACTTC
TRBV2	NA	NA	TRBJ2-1	CASKGGPTGWVNEQFF	TGTGCCAGTAAAGGAGGACCGACAGGATGGGTCAATGAGCAGTTCTTC
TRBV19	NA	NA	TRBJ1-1	CASSTRGEAFF	TGTGCCAGTAGTACCCGGGGAGAAGCTTTCTTT
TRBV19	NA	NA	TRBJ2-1	CASSIVGVPSEQFF	TGTGCCAGTAGTATAGTAGGAGTACCGTCCGAGCAGTTCTTC
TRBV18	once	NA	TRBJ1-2	CASSLTWGDYGYTF	TGTGCCAGCTCACTTACGTGGGGGGACTATGGCTACACCTTC
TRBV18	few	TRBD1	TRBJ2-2	CASSSGTGNTGELFF	TGTGCCAGCTCATCAGGGACAGGGAACACCGGGGAGCTGTTTTTT
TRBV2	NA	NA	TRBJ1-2	CATTDWNYGYTF	TGTGCCACGACGGACTGGAACTATGGCTACACCTTC
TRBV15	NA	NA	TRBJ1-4	CATYGSGEPFEKLFF	TGTGCCACCTACGGGAGCGGGGAACCCTTTGAAAAACTGTTTTTT
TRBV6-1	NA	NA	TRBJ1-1	CASSRTEKNTEAFF	TGTGCCAGCAGCCGTACAGAAAAGAACACTGAAGCTTTCTTT
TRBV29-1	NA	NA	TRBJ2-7	CSVEKGLPPYEQYF	TGCAGCGTTGAAAAGGGGCTTCCCCCCTACGAGCAGTACTTC
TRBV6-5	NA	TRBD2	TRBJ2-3	CASSYSLTSGRDTQYF	TGTGCCAGCAGTTACTCGTTGACTAGCGGGAGAGATACGCAGTATTTT
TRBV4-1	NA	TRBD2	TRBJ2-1	CASRPGLGFGYNEQFF	TGCGCCAGCAGACCGGGACTAGGGTTTGGCTACAATGAGCAGTTCTTC
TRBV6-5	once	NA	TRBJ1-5	CASSYWEDQPQHF	TGTGCCAGCAGTTACTGGGAGGATCAGCCCCAGCATTTT
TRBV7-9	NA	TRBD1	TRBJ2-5	CASSRDRDQETQYF	TGTGCCAGCAGCCGTGACAGGGATCAAGAGACCCAGTACTTC
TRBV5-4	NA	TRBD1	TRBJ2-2	CASSLAAGTGVTGELFF	TGTGCCAGCAGCTTGGCCGCCGGGACAGGGGTTACCGGGGAGCTGTTTTTT
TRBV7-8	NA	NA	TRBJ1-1	CASSNGVTEAFF	TGTGCCAGCAGCAACGGGGTCACTGAAGCTTTCTTT
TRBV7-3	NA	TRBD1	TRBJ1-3	CASSPIPCRGTGNTIYF	TGTGCCAGCAGCCCGATCCCCTGCAGGGGGACTGGAAACACCATATATTTT
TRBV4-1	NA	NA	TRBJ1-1	CASSRSNVPGNTEAFF	TGCGCCAGCAGCCGTAGTAACGTCCCGGGGAACACTGAAGCTTTCTTT
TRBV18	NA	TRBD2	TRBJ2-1	CASSPGGLMGSPKLDEQFF	TGTGCCAGCTCACCGGGAGGGTTAATGGGTTCCCCCAAACTCGATGAGCAGTTCTTC
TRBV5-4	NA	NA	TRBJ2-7	CASSPAAGSSYEQYF	TGTGCCAGCAGCCCCGCAGCAGGAAGCTCCTACGAGCAGTACTTC
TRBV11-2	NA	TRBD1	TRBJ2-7	CASSRTGVPYEQYF	TGTGCCAGCAGCCGGACAGGCGTCCCCTACGAGCAGTACTTC
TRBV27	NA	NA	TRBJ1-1	CASSHPQGNTEAFF	TGTGCCAGCAGTCACCCCCAGGGAAACACTGAAGCTTTCTTT
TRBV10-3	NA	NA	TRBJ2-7	CAARGSSYEQYF	TGTGCCGCCCGGGGGTCATCCTACGAGCAGTACTTC
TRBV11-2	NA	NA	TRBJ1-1	CASSRGEGTEAFF	TGTGCCAGCAGCCGGGGGGAGGGGACTGAAGCTTTCTTT
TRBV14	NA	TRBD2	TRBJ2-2	CASSEASGGPDTGELFF	TGTGCCAGCAGCGAGGCTAGCGGGGGGCCGGACACCGGGGAGCTGTTTTTT
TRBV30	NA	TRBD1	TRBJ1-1	CAWSVMGRRTGRTFF	TGTGCCTGGAGTGTTATGGGGCGGAGGACAGGGAGAACTTTCTTT